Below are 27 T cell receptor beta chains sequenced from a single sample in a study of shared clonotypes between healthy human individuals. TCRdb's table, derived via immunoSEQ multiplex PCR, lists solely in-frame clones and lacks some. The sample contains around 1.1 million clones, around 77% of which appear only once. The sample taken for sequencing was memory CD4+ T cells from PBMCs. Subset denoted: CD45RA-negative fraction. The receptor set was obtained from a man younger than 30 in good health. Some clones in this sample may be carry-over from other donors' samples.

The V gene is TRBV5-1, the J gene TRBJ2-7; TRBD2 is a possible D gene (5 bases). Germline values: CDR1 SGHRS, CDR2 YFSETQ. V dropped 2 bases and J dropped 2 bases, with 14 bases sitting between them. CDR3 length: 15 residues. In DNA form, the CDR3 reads TGCGCCAGCAGCTTAGCCGTCGACGGGACCTACGAGCAGTACTTC. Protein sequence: CASSLAVDGTYEQYF.

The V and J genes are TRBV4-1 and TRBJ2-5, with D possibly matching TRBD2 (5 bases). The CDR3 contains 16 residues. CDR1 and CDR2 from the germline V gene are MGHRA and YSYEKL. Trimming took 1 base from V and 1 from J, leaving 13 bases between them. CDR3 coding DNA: TGCGCCAGCAGCCAAGGTTCGGGGTTAATCCAAGAGACCCAGTACTTC. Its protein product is CASSQGSGLIQETQYF.

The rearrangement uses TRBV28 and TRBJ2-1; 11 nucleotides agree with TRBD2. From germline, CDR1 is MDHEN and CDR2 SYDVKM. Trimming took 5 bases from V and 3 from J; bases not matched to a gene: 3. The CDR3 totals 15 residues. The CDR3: CASSLTSGSYNEQFF. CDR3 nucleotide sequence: TGTGCCAGCAGTCTTACTAGCGGGAGCTACAATGAGCAGTTCTTC.

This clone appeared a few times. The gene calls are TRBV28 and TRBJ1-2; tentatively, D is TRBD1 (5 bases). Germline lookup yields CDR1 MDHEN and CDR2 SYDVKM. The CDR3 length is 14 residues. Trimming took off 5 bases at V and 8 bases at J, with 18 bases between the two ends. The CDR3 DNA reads TGTGCCAGCAGTACAGGCATCTCTATATTGGGCTACACCTTC. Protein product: CASSTGISILGYTF.

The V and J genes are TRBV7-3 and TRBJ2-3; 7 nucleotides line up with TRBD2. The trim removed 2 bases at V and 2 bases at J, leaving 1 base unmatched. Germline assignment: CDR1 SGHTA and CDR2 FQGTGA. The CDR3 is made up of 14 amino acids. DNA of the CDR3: TGTGCCAGCAGCTTAGCGGGAGACACAGATACGCAGTATTTT. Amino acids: CASSLAGDTDTQYF.

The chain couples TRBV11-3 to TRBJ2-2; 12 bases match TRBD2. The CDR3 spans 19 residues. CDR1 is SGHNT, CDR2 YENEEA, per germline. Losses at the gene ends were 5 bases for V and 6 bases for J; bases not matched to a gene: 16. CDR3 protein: CASSPTPLSSGRASGELFF. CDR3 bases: TGTGCCAGCAGCCCTACCCCTCTTTCTAGCGGGAGGGCTTCCGGGGAGCTGTTTTTT.

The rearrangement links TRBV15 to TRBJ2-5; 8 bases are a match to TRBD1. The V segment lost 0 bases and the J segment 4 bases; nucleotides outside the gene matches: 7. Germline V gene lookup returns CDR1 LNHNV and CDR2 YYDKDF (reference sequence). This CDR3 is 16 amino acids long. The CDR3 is CATSRDFPQGGETQYF. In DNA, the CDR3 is TGTGCCACCAGCAGAGATTTCCCACAGGGGGGAGAGACCCAGTACTTC.

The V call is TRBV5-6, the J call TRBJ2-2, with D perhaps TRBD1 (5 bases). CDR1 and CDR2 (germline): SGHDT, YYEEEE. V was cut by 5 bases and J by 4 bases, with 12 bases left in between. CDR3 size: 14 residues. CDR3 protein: CASRPGIGTGELFF. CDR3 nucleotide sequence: TGTGCCAGCAGACCAGGGATTGGCACCGGGGAGCTGTTTTTT.

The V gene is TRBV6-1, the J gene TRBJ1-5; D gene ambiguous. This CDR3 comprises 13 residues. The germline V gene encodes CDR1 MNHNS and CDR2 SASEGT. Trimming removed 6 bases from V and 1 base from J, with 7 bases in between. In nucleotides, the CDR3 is TGTGCCAGCAGCCATAGGAGCAATCAGCCCCAGCATTTT. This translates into CASSHRSNQPQHF.

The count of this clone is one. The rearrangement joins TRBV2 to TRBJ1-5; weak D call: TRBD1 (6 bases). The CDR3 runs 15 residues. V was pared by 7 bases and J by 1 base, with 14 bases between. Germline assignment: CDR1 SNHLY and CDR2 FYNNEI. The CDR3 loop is CASKSARGSNQPQHF. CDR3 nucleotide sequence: TGTGCCAGCAAATCGGCCAGGGGCAGCAATCAGCCCCAGCATTTT. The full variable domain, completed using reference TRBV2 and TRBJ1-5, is EPEVTQTPSHQVTQMGQEVILRCVPISNHLYFYWYRQILGQKVEFLVSFYNNEISEKSEIFDDQFSVERPDGSNFTLKIRSTKLEDSAMYFCASKSARGSNQPQHFGDGTRLSIL.

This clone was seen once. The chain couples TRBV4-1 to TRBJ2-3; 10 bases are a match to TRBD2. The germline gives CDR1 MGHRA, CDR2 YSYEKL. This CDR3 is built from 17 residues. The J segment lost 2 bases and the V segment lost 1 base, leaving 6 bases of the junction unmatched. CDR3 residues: CASSQAPSGGDTDTQYF. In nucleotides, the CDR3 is TGCGCCAGCAGCCAAGCTCCAAGCGGGGGGGACACAGATACGCAGTATTTT.

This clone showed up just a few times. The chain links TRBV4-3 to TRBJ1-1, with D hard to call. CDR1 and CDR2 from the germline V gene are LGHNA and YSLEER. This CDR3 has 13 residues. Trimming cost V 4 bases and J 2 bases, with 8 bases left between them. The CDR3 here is CASSLLTNTEAFF. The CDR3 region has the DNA TGCGCCAGCAGCCTACTCACTAACACTGAAGCTTTCTTT.

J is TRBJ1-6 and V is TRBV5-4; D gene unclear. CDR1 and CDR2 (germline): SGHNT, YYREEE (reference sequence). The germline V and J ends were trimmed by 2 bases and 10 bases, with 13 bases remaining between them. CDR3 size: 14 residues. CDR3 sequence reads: CASSFEVGSSPLHF. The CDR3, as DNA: TGTGCCAGCAGCTTTGAGGTGGGAAGCTCACCCCTCCACTTT. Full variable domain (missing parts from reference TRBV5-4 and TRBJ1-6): ETGVTQSPTHLIKTRGQQVTLRCSSQSGHNTVSWYQQALGQGPQFIFQYYREEENGRGNFPPRFSGLQFPNYSSELNVNALELDDSALYLCASSFEVGSSPLHFGNGTRLTVT.

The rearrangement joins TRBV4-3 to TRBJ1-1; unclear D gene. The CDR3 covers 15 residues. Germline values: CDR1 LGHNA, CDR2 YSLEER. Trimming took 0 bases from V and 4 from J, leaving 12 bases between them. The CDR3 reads CASSQDYGRRTEAFF. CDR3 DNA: TGCGCCAGCAGCCAAGACTACGGGCGACGCACTGAAGCTTTCTTT.

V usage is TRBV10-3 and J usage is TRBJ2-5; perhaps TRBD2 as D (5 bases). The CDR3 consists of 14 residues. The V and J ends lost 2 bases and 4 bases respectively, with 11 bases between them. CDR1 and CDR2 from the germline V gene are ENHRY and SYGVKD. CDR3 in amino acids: CAISERAEGETQYF. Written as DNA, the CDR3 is TGTGCCATCAGTGAGAGGGCAGAGGGAGAGACCCAGTACTTC.

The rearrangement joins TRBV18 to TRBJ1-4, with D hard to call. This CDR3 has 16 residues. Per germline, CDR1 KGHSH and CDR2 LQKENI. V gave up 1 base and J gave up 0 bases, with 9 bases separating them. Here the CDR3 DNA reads TGTGCCAGCTCACCACGACCGATCGCAACTAATGAAAAACTGTTTTTT. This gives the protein CASSPRPIATNEKLFF.

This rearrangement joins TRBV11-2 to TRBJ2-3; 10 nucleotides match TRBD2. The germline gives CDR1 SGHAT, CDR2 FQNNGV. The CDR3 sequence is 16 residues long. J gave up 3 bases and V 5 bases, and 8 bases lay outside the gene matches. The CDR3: CASSPLAGGVTDTQYF. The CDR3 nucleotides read TGTGCCAGCAGCCCCTTAGCGGGAGGAGTGACAGATACGCAGTATTTT.

The CDR3 region has the DNA TGTGCCAGCAGTGATAGACAGGCCGCTGAAGCTTTCTTT. This sequence encodes CASSDRQAAEAFF. The chain combines TRBV6-5 with TRBJ1-1; TRBD1 is a possible D gene (6 bases). The V end was cut by 5 bases, the J end by 6 bases, with 13 bases between. Germline V gene data show CDR1 as MNHEY and CDR2 as SVGAGI. This CDR3 is built from 13 residues.

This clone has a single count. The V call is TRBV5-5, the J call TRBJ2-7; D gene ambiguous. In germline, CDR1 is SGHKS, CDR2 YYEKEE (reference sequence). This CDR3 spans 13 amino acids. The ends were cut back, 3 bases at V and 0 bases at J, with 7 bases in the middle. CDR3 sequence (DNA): TGTGCCAGCAGCTCTCTTAACTCCTACGAGCAGTACTTC. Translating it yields CASSSLNSYEQYF.

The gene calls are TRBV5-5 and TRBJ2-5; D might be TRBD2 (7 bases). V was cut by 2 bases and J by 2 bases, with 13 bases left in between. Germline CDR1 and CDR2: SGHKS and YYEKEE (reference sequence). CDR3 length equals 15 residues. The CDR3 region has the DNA TGTGCCAGCAGCTTCGTAGGGGGAGGGCAAGAGACCCAGTACTTC. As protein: CASSFVGGGQETQYF.

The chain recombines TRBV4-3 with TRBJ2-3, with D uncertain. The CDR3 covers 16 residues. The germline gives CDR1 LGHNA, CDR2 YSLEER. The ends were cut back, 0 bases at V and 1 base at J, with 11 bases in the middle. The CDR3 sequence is CASSQDIGMRTDTQYF. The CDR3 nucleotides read TGCGCCAGCAGCCAAGATATAGGGATGCGCACAGATACGCAGTATTTT.

CDR3 protein: CANSDPGNTIYF. The CDR3 DNA follows: TGTGCCAACTCGGACCCTGGAAACACCATATATTTT. The chain couples TRBV28 to TRBJ1-3, with no clear D. CDR1 is MDHEN and CDR2 is SYDVKM in the germline V gene. Trimming removed 10 bases from V and 2 bases from J, with 9 bases in between. This CDR3 spans 12 amino acids.

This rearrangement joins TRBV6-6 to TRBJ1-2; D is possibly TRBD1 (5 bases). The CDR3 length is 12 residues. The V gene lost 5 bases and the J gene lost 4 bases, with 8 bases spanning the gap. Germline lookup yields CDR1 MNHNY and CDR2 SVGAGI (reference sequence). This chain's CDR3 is CASSQGLYGYTF. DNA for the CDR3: TGTGCCAGCAGTCAGGGACTCTATGGCTACACCTTC.

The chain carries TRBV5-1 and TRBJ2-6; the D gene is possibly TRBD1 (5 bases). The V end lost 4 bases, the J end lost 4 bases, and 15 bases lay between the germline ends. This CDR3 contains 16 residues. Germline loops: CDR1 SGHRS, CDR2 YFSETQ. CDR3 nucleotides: TGCGCCAGCAGCGCCGCGTCAGGGTCCGGGGCCAACGTCCTGACTTTC. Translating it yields CASSAASGSGANVLTF. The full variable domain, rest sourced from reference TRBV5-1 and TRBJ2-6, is KAGVTQTPRYLIKTRGQQVTLSCSPISGHRSVSWYQQTPGQGLQFLFEYFSETQRNKGNFPGRFSGRQFSNSRSEMNVSTLELGDSALYLCASSAASGSGANVLTFGAGSRLTVL.

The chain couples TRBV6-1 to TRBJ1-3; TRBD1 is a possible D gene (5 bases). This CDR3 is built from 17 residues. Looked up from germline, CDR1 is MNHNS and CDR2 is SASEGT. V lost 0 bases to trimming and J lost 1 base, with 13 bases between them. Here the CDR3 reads CASSEALGGGSGNTIYF. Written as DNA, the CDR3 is TGTGCCAGCAGTGAAGCCCTCGGGGGTGGATCTGGAAACACCATATATTTT.

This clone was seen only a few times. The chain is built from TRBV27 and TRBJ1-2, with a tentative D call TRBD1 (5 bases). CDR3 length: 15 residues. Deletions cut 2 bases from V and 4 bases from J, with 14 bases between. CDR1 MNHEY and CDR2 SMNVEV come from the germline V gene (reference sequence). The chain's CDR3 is CASSLHPPGSYGYTF. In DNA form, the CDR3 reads TGTGCCAGCAGTTTACATCCTCCAGGGTCCTATGGCTACACCTTC.

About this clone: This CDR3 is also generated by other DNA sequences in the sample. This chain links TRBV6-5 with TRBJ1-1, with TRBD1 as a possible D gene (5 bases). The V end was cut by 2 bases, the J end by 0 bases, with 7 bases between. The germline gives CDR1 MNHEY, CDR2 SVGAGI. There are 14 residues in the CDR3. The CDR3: CASSYQGLNTEAFF. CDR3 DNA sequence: TGTGCCAGCAGTTACCAGGGCCTGAACACTGAAGCTTTCTTT.